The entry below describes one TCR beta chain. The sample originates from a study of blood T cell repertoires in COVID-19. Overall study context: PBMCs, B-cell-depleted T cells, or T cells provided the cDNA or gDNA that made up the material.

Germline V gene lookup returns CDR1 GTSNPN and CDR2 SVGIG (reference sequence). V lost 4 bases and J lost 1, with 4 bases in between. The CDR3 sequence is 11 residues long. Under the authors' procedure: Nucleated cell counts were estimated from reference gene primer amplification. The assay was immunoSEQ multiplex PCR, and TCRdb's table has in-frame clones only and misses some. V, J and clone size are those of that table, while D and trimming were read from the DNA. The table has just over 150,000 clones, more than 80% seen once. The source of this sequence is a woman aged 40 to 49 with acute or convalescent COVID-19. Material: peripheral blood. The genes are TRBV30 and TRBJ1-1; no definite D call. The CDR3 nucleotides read TGTGCCTGGACCAGGAACACTGAAGCTTTCTTT. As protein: CAWTRNTEAFF.